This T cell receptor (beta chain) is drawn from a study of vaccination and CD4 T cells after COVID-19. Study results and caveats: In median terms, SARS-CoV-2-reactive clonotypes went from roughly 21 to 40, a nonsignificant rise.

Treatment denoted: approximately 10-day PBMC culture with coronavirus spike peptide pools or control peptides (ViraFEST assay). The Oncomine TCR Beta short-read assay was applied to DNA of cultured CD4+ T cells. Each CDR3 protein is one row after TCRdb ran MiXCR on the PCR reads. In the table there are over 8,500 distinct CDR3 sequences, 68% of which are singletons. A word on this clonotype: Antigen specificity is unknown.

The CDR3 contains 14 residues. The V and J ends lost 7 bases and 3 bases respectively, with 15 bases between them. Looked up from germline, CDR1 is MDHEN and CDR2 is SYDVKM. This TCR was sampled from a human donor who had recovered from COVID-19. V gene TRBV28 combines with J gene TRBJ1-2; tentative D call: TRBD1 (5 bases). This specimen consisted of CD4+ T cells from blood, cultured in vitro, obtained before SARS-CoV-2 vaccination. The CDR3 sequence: CASTQFVTDYGYTF. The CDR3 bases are TGTGCCAGCACTCAGTTTGTGACAGACTATGGCTACACCTTC.